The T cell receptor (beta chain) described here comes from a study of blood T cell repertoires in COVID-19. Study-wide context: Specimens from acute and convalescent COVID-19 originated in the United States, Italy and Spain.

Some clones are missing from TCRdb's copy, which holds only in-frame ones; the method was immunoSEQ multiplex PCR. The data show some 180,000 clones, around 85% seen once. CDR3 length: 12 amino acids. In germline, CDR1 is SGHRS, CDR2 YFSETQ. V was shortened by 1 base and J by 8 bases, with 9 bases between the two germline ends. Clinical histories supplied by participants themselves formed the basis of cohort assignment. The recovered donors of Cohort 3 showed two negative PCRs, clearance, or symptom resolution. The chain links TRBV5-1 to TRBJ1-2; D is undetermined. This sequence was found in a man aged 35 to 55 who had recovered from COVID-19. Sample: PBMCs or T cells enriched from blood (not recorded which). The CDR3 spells CASSLNSEGYTF. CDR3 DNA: TGCGCCAGCAGCTTGAATTCGGAGGGCTACACCTTC.